Each of the 18 T cell receptor beta chains below was sequenced from the same sample in a study of T cell responses to AZD1222 COVID-19 vaccine (dated by TCRdb to the early 2020s). The library came from the immunoSEQ multiplex PCR assay. Held by TCRdb, this immuneACCESS table contains in-frame sequences only and omits some clones. Under half of the omission traces to an unresolved V gene where checked; the cause of the rest is unknown. This sample has approximately 180,000 clones in its table, and approximately 90% of those were observed once. The ten top clones hold more than 4% of the sample. The meaning of the sample's time point label: about 28 days (+/-7) after the second vaccine dose. Interpreted using the paper, the treatment or condition label stands for: meningococcal conjugate vaccine given as trial control. The starting material was peripheral blood, obtained 28 days after the second dose of the MenACWY control vaccine. The receptors shown here come from an adult who received the MenACWY meningococcal vaccine as a control.

The genes are TRBV5-1 and TRBJ1-4; 9 nucleotides match TRBD1. Germline lookup yields CDR1 SGHRS and CDR2 YFSETQ. This CDR3 spans 15 amino acids. The V gene end was trimmed by 4 bases and the J gene end by 7 bases; junction bases not matched to a gene: 8. The CDR3 nucleotides are TGCGCCAGCAGCCCCGGGGACAGGGCTTTTGAAAAACTGTTTTTT. Its translation is CASSPGDRAFEKLFF.

The chain combines TRBV7-2 with TRBJ1-2; a possible D gene is TRBD1 (6 bases). V was pared by 5 bases and J by 2 bases, with 15 bases between. Germline V gives CDR1 SGHTA, CDR2 FQGNSA. The CDR3 extends over 15 amino acids. The CDR3 nucleotides are TGTGCCAGCAGCCTGGGCGGGGGGGCCAACTATGGCTACACCTTC. It translates to CASSLGGGANYGYTF.

The sample holds one count of this clone. V and J are TRBV5-6 and TRBJ2-5; 7 bases map to TRBD1. The V gene's germline CDR1 is SGHDT and CDR2 YYEEEE. V shed 0 bases and J 3 bases; nucleotides not matched to a gene: 2. This CDR3 has 14 amino acids. The CDR3 nucleotides are TGTGCCAGCAGCTTGGCTACAGGGGAAGAGACCCAGTACTTC. It specifies CASSLATGEETQYF.

The chain is built from TRBV30 and TRBJ1-2; D remains ambiguous. Trimming took off 1 base at V and 6 bases at J, with 9 bases between the two ends. The CDR3 is made up of 12 amino acids. Germline assignment: CDR1 GTSNPN and CDR2 SVGIG (reference sequence). Here the CDR3 DNA reads TGTGCCTGGAGTGCAATCGGAGATGGCTACACCTTC. It is translated as CAWSAIGDGYTF.

This clone was observed a few times. This chain links TRBV4-1 with TRBJ1-4; D is undetermined. The V gene's germline CDR1 is MGHRA and CDR2 YSYEKL. Trimming shortened V by 0 bases and J by 4 bases, and 24 bases separated the two germline ends. This CDR3 region has 20 residues. CDR3 bases: TGCGCCAGCAGCCAAGATCTTGCGGGGTATAGGGTATCAAGTAATGAAAAACTGTTTTTT. Encoded protein: CASSQDLAGYRVSSNEKLFF.

The rearrangement uses TRBV6-5 and TRBJ1-3; D is uncertain. The germline V gene has CDR1 MNHEY and CDR2 SVGAGI. The CDR3 sequence is 13 residues long. The ends were cut back, 8 bases at V and 0 bases at J, with 8 bases in the middle. CDR3 bases: TGTGCCAGCCGAACCTCCTCTGGAAACACCATATATTTT. Residues: CASRTSSGNTIYF.

J is TRBJ2-7 and V is TRBV6-5, with D possibly being TRBD1 (5 bases). CDR1 is MNHEY, CDR2 SVGAGI, per germline. The CDR3 runs 13 residues. V lost 8 bases to trimming and J lost 3 bases, with 14 bases between them. The CDR3 here is CASGASAVYEQYF. The CDR3 nucleotides read TGTGCCAGCGGGGCTAGTGCCGTCTACGAGCAGTACTTC.

The chain joins TRBV7-8 to TRBJ1-3; the D gene is possibly TRBD1 (5 bases). The CDR3 consists of 16 residues. Germline V gene sequence: CDR1 SGHVS, CDR2 FQNEAQ. Deletions cut 3 bases from V and 7 bases from J, with 19 bases between. CDR3 DNA sequence: TGTGCCAGCAGCTTCAGGGTGGGGCCCCAAGGGAACACCATATATTTT. Protein product: CASSFRVGPQGNTIYF.

For the CDR3, the DNA is TGCGCCAGCAGCGGGGGACAGGGGGCCGGTGGCTACACCTTC. Translating it yields CASSGGQGAGGYTF. The J gene is TRBJ1-2, the V gene TRBV4-3, with 12 bases fitting TRBD1. CDR1 and CDR2 from the germline V gene are LGHNA and YSLEER. V was clipped by 5 bases and J by 7 bases; unmatched bases: 5. The CDR3 contains 14 residues.

V gene TRBV27 combines with J gene TRBJ1-5; D is perhaps TRBD1 (6 bases). CDR1 and CDR2 (germline): MNHEY, SMNVEV (reference sequence). The CDR3 totals 15 residues. The V end lost 4 bases, the J end lost 0 bases, and 10 bases lay between the germline ends. CDR3 amino acids: CASSSQGNSNQPQHF. The CDR3 DNA reads TGTGCCAGCAGTTCTCAGGGGAATAGCAATCAGCCCCAGCATTTT.

This chain uses TRBV4-3 with TRBJ1-2, with TRBD1 matching 7 bases. V lost 6 bases and J lost 4; bases outside the gene matches: 8. CDR1 and CDR2 from the germline V gene are LGHNA and YSLEER. This CDR3 has 14 residues. CDR3 in DNA: TGCGCCAGCAGTCCCAACAGGGGAATCTATGGCTACACCTTC. Translation gives CASSPNRGIYGYTF.

The chain uses TRBV7-2 and TRBJ2-7, with D perhaps assigned TRBD1 or TRBD2 (5 bases each). In germline, CDR1 is SGHTA, CDR2 FQGNSA. The CDR3 sequence is 14 residues long. Trimming took 3 bases from V and 7 from J, leaving 16 bases between them. DNA of the CDR3: TGTGCCAGCAGCTTTGAGGGTTCAGGGAGAGAGCAGTACTTC. Its protein is CASSFEGSGREQYF.

The genes are TRBV27 and TRBJ1-1, with D possibly TRBD1 on 5 matching bases. This CDR3 spans 14 amino acids. Germline V gene data show CDR1 as MNHEY and CDR2 as SMNVEV (reference sequence). V lost 5 bases and J lost 0, with 10 bases in between. The DNA for the CDR3 is TGTGCCAGCAGTCACGCGACAGTGAACACTGAAGCTTTCTTT. Amino acids: CASSHATVNTEAFF.

The rearrangement links TRBV28 to TRBJ2-7, with D possibly matching TRBD2 (6 bases). V was shortened by 6 bases and J by 5 bases, with 20 bases between the two germline ends. Per germline, CDR1 MDHEN and CDR2 SYDVKM. This CDR3 comprises 15 residues. The CDR3 DNA sequence: TGTGCCAGCAGATATGGAGGGGCATGGTCCGACGAGCAGTACTTC. This codes for CASRYGGAWSDEQYF.

The chain couples TRBV9 to TRBJ2-1; the match to TRBD2 covers 9 bases. The CDR3 runs to 13 residues. CDR1 is SGDLS and CDR2 is YYNGEE in the germline V gene. J lost 8 bases, V lost 2 bases, and 2 bases had no gene match. CDR3 bases: TGTGCCAGCAGCGTTACTAGCGGGTATGAGCAGTTCTTC. It yields the protein CASSVTSGYEQFF.

The gene calls are TRBV10-1 and TRBJ2-1; tentative D call: TRBD1 (6 bases). Trimming took 5 bases from V and 4 from J, leaving 9 bases between them. This CDR3 comprises 13 residues. Germline-derived CDR1 and CDR2 are WNHNN and SYGVQD (reference sequence). The CDR3, as DNA: TGCGCCAGCAGTTCAGGGGCATACAATGAGCAGTTCTTC. Protein: CASSSGAYNEQFF.

The chain uses TRBV9 and TRBJ2-7; possibly TRBD2 for D (6 bases). The CDR3 is 15 amino acids. V shed 4 bases and J shed 6 bases, with 20 bases lying between them. Germline CDR1 and CDR2: SGDLS and YYNGEE. The CDR3 here is CASSPWARESSEQYF. The CDR3 DNA follows: TGTGCCAGCAGCCCTTGGGCCCGGGAGTCAAGCGAGCAGTACTTC. Supplemented by reference TRBV9 and TRBJ2-7, the full variable domain reads DSGVTQTPKHLITATGQRVTLRCSPRSGDLSVYWYQQSLDQGLQFLIQYYNGEERAKGNILERFSAQQFPDLHSELNLSSLELGDSALYFCASSPWARESSEQYFGPGTRLTVT.

The CDR3 DNA follows: TGTGCCAGCAGTAAAACCGGGGTCCAGCCCCAGCATTTT. Protein sequence: CASSKTGVQPQHF. The chain uses TRBV12-3 or TRBV12-4 and TRBJ1-5; D not resolved. There are 13 residues in the CDR3. Trimming cost V 5 bases and J 7 bases, with 12 bases left between them.